The rows below give T cell receptor beta chains drawn from one sample of a study of CD8+ T cells in alopecia areata. Sequencing used immunoSEQ multiplex PCR; TCRdb keeps in-frame clones, though not all of them. The table lists 100,000 to 150,000 clones, less than 50% of them singletons. Sequenced material: NKG2D-low CD8+ T cells sorted from blood. These receptors were collected from a human donor with alopecia areata. Both conserved end residues are part of each CDR3. Fields, in order: D gene, V gene, clone size, J gene, CDR3 DNA, CDR3 protein. A D gene is named only where the DNA matches it firmly. Some rows have no size entry. The others give once, few or many, or a class for an expanded clone.

d_gene: TRBD2; v_gene: TRBV28; abundance: -; j_gene: TRBJ2-3; CDR3nt: TGTGCCAGCAGTTCCCCGGGGCGGGGGATCACAGATACGCAGTATTTT; CDR3aa: CASSSPGRGITDTQYF
d_gene: TRBD1; v_gene: TRBV30; abundance: -; j_gene: TRBJ2-5; CDR3nt: TGTGCCTCCACAGGGGTCCAAGAGACCCAGTACTTC; CDR3aa: CASTGVQETQYF
d_gene: -; v_gene: TRBV13; abundance: few; j_gene: TRBJ2-1; CDR3nt: TGTGCCAGCACGGCACTAGGATATGAGCAGTTCTTC; CDR3aa: CASTALGYEQFF
d_gene: -; v_gene: TRBV30; abundance: -; j_gene: TRBJ1-1; CDR3nt: TGTGCCTGGAGTGGAGGGGCTGAAGCTTTCTTT; CDR3aa: CAWSGGAEAFF
d_gene: -; v_gene: TRBV30; abundance: few; j_gene: TRBJ1-1; CDR3nt: TGTGCCTGGTGCGATATGAACACTGAAGCTTTCTTT; CDR3aa: CAWCDMNTEAFF
d_gene: -; v_gene: TRBV27; abundance: few; j_gene: TRBJ2-2; CDR3nt: TGTGCCAGCAAGGGGACCGGGGAGCTGTTTTTT; CDR3aa: CASKGTGELFF
d_gene: -; v_gene: TRBV20-1; abundance: -; j_gene: TRBJ1-1; CDR3nt: TGCAGTGCTCACCCAGGGCCTGAAGCTTTCTTT; CDR3aa: CSAHPGPEAFF
d_gene: -; v_gene: TRBV27; abundance: few; j_gene: TRBJ1-2; CDR3nt: TGTGCCAGCAGTAACGCAGTAGATGGCTACACCTTC; CDR3aa: CASSNAVDGYTF
d_gene: -; v_gene: TRBV25-1; abundance: -; j_gene: TRBJ1-4; CDR3nt: TGTGCCAGCAGTGATATCGGGGGGAAGGAAAAACTGTTTTTT; CDR3aa: CASSDIGGKEKLFF
d_gene: -; v_gene: TRBV19; abundance: -; j_gene: TRBJ2-1; CDR3nt: TGTGCCAGTAGTCTACAGGGAAACAATGAGCAGTTCTTC; CDR3aa: CASSLQGNNEQFF
d_gene: -; v_gene: TRBV29-1; abundance: -; j_gene: TRBJ1-2; CDR3nt: TGCAGCGTTGAGATGGAAGATAACTATGGCTACACCTTC; CDR3aa: CSVEMEDNYGYTF
d_gene: TRBD1; v_gene: TRBV5-4; abundance: few; j_gene: TRBJ1-2; CDR3nt: TGTGCCAGCAGACCGTCCACAGGGGGACATGGCTACACCTTC; CDR3aa: CASRPSTGGHGYTF
d_gene: TRBD1; v_gene: TRBV29-1; abundance: -; j_gene: TRBJ2-7; CDR3nt: TGCAGCGTAGCCCACGGACAGGAAGCCATATCCTACGAGCAGTACTTC; CDR3aa: CSVAHGQEAISYEQYF
d_gene: TRBD1; v_gene: TRBV27; abundance: -; j_gene: TRBJ2-7; CDR3nt: TGTGCCAGCCTACAGGGGAACGAGCAGTACTTC; CDR3aa: CASLQGNEQYF
d_gene: -; v_gene: TRBV27; abundance: -; j_gene: TRBJ1-1; CDR3nt: TGTGCCAGTACCGCATCGGAGAACACTGAAGCTTTCTTT; CDR3aa: CASTASENTEAFF
d_gene: TRBD1; v_gene: TRBV27; abundance: -; j_gene: TRBJ1-1; CDR3nt: TGTGCCAGCAGTTTCGACAGGGCAGCTGAAGCTTTCTTT; CDR3aa: CASSFDRAAEAFF
d_gene: -; v_gene: TRBV7-2; abundance: few; j_gene: TRBJ1-2; CDR3nt: TGTGCCAGCAGGGGGCATGGCTACACCTTC; CDR3aa: CASRGHGYTF
d_gene: -; v_gene: TRBV5-1; abundance: -; j_gene: TRBJ1-2; CDR3nt: TGCGCCAGCAGCTTGCGGGCAGGGAGCGACGGCTACACCTTC; CDR3aa: CASSLRAGSDGYTF
d_gene: -; v_gene: TRBV25-1; abundance: -; j_gene: TRBJ1-2; CDR3nt: TGTGCCAGCTCTGGGCCCCACACCTTC; CDR3aa: CASSGPHTF
d_gene: TRBD1; v_gene: TRBV10-3; abundance: -; j_gene: TRBJ2-2; CDR3nt: TGTGCCATCGCGGACAGGGACACCGGGGAGCTGTTTTTT; CDR3aa: CAIADRDTGELFF
d_gene: -; v_gene: TRBV7-9; abundance: -; j_gene: TRBJ1-5; CDR3nt: TGTGCCAGCAGCTTAGGGGAAGGGGATCAGCCCCAGCATTTT; CDR3aa: CASSLGEGDQPQHF
d_gene: -; v_gene: TRBV30; abundance: -; j_gene: TRBJ2-1; CDR3nt: TGTGCCTGGATTCGGACTTACAATGAGCAGTTCTTC; CDR3aa: CAWIRTYNEQFF
d_gene: TRBD2; v_gene: TRBV6-4; abundance: -; j_gene: TRBJ2-1; CDR3nt: TGTGCCAGCAGTGCGAGCGGGAGCTCCTACAATGAGCAGTTCTTC; CDR3aa: CASSASGSSYNEQFF
d_gene: TRBD1; v_gene: TRBV29-1; abundance: -; j_gene: TRBJ2-7; CDR3nt: TGCAGCGTTGGGGGGACAGGGGGCTTCTACGAGCAGTACTTC; CDR3aa: CSVGGTGGFYEQYF
d_gene: -; v_gene: TRBV11-2; abundance: -; j_gene: TRBJ2-5; CDR3nt: TGTGCCAGCAGCTTAGGGGAGACCCAGTACTTC; CDR3aa: CASSLGETQYF
d_gene: TRBD2; v_gene: TRBV27; abundance: once; j_gene: TRBJ2-3; CDR3nt: TGTGCCAGCAGTTCCCGACTAGCCCCAGATACGCAGTATTTT; CDR3aa: CASSSRLAPDTQYF
d_gene: TRBD2; v_gene: TRBV5-1; abundance: -; j_gene: TRBJ2-1; CDR3nt: TGCGCCAGCAGCTTGGGTAGCGGGGGGCTCGATGAGCAGTTCTTC; CDR3aa: CASSLGSGGLDEQFF
d_gene: -; v_gene: TRBV30; abundance: -; j_gene: TRBJ2-7; CDR3nt: TGTGCCTGGAGTCCATCAGACGCAGACGAGCAGTACTTC; CDR3aa: CAWSPSDADEQYF
d_gene: -; v_gene: TRBV7-9; abundance: -; j_gene: TRBJ2-5; CDR3nt: TGTGCCAGCAGCCAATGGGTCGGGGAGACCCAGTACTTC; CDR3aa: CASSQWVGETQYF
d_gene: TRBD1; v_gene: TRBV29-1; abundance: once; j_gene: TRBJ1-1; CDR3nt: TGCAGCGTTGCCGGGGACAGGGCGGGCACTGAAGCTTTCTTT; CDR3aa: CSVAGDRAGTEAFF
d_gene: -; v_gene: TRBV5-1; abundance: -; j_gene: TRBJ1-3; CDR3nt: TGCGCCAGTCTTGAGAGGGTCGGCATATATTTT; CDR3aa: CASLERVGIYF
d_gene: -; v_gene: TRBV30; abundance: -; j_gene: TRBJ1-4; CDR3nt: TGTGCCTGGACCGGGACCGGGACTGAAAAACTGTTTTTT; CDR3aa: CAWTGTGTEKLFF
d_gene: -; v_gene: TRBV2; abundance: -; j_gene: TRBJ1-1; CDR3nt: TGTGCCAGCACCCGGGGGGGCAGAGATCAAGCTTTCTTT; CDR3aa: CASTRGGRDQAFF
d_gene: TRBD1; v_gene: TRBV29-1; abundance: -; j_gene: TRBJ2-6; CDR3nt: TGCAGCGTTGAAACCCGGGACAGGGCCAACTCTGGGGCCAACGTCCTGACTTTC; CDR3aa: CSVETRDRANSGANVLTF